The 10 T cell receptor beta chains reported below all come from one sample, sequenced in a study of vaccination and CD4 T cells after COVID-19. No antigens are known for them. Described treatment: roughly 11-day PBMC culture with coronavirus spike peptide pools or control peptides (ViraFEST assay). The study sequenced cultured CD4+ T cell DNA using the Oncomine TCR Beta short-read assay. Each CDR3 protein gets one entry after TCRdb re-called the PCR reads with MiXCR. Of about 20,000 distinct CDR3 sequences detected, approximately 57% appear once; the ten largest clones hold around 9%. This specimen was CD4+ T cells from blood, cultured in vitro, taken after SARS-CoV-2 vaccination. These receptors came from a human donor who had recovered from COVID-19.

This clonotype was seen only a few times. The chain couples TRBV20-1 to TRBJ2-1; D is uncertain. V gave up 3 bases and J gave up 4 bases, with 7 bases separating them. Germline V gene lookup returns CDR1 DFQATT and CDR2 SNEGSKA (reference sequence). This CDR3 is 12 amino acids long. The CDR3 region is CSASPVYNEQFF. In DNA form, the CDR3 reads TGCAGTGCTAGTCCCGTGTACAATGAGCAGTTCTTC.

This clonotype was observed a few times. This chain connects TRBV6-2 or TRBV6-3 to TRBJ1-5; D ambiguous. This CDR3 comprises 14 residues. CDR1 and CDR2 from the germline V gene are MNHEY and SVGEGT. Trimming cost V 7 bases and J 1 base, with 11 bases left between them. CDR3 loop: CASKRRESNQPQHF. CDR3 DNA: TGTGCCAGCAAGCGAAGGGAGAGCAATCAGCCCCAGCATTTT.

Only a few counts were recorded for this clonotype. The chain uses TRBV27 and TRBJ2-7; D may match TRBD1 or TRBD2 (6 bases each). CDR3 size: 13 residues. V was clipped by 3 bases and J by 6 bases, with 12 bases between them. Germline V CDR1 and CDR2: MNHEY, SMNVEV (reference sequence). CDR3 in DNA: TGTGCCAGCAGTTTTGGGGGGCCGAGCGAGCAGTACTTC. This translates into CASSFGGPSEQYF.

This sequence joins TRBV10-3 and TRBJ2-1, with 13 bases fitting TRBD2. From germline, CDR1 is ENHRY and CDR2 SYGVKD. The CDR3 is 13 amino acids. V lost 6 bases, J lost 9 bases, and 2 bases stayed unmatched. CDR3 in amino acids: CAIRGLAGSEQFF. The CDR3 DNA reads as TGTGCCATCAGGGGACTAGCGGGATCTGAGCAGTTCTTC.

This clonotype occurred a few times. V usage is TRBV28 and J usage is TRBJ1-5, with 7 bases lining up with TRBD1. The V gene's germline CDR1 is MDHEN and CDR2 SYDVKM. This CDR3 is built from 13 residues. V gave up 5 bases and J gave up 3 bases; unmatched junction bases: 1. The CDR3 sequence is CASSDRANQPQHF. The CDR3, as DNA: TGTGCCAGCAGTGACAGGGCCAATCAGCCCCAGCATTTT.

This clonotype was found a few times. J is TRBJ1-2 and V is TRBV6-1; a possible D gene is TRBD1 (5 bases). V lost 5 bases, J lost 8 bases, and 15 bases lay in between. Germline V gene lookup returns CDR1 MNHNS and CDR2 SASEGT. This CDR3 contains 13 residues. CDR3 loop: CASSPDAGGGYTF. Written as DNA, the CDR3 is TGTGCCAGCAGTCCGGACGCGGGGGGAGGCTACACCTTC.

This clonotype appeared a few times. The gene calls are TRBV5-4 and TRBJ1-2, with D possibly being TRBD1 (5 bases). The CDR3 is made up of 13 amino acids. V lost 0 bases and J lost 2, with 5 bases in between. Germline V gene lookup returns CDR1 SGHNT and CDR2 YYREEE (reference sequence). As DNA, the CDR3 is TGTGCCAGCAGCTTGGACAGGAACTATGGCTACACCTTC. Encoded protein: CASSLDRNYGYTF. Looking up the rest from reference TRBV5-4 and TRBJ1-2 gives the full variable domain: ETGVTQSPTHLIKTRGQQVTLRCSSQSGHNTVSWYQQALGQGPQFIFQYYREEENGRGNFPPRFSGLQFPNYSSELNVNALELDDSALYLCASSLDRNYGYTFGSGTRLTVV.

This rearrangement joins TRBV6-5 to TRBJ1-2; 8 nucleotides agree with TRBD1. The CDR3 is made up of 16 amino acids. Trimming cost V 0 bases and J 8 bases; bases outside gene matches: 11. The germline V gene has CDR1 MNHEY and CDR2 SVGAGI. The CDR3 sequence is CASSYSQGALSYGYTF. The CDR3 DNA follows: TGTGCCAGCAGTTACTCCCAGGGGGCCTTGTCTTACGGCTACACCTTC.

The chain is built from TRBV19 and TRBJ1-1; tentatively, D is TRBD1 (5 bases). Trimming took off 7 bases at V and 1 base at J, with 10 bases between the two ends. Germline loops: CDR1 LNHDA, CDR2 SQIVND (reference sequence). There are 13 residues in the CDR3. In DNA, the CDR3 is TGTGCCAGTACCTCGGGGGGGAACACTGAAGCTTTCTTT. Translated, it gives CASTSGGNTEAFF.

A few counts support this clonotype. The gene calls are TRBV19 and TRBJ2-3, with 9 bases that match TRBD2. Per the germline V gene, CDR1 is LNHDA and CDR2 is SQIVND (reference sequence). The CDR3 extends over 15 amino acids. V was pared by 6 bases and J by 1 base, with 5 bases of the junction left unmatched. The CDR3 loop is CASSLAGQGTDTQYF. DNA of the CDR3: TGTGCCAGTAGCCTAGCGGGGCAGGGCACAGATACGCAGTATTTT.